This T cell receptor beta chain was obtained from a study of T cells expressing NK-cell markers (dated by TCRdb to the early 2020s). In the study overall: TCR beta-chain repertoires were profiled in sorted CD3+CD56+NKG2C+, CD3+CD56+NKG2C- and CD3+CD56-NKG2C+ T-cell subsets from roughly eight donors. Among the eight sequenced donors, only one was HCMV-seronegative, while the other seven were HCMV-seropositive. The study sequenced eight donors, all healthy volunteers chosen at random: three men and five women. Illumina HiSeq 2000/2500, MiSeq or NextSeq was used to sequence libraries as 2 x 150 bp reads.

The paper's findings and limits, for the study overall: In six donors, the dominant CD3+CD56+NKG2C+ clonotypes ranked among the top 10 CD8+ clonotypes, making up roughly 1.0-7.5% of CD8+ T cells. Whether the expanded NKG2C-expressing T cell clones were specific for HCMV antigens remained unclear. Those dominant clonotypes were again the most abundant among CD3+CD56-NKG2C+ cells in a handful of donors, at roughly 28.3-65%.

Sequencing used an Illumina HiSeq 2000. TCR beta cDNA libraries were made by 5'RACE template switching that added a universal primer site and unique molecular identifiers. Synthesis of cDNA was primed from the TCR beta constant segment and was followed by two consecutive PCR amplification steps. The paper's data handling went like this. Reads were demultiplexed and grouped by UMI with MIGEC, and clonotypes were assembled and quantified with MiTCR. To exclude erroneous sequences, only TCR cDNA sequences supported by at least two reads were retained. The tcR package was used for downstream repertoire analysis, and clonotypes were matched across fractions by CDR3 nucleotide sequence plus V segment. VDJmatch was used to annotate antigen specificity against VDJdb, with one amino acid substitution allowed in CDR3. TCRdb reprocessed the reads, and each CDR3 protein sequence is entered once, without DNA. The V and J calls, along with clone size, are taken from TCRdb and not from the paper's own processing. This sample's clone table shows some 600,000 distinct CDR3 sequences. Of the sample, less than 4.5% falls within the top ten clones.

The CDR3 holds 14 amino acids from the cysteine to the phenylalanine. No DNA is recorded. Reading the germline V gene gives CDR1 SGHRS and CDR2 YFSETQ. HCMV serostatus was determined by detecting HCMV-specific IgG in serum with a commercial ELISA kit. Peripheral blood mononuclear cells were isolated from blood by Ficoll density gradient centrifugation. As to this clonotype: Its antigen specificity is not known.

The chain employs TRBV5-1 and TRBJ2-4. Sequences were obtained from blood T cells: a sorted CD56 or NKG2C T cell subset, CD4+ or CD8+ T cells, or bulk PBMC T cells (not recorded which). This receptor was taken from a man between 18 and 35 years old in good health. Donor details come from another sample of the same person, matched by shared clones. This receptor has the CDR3 CASSLDLAKNIQYF.